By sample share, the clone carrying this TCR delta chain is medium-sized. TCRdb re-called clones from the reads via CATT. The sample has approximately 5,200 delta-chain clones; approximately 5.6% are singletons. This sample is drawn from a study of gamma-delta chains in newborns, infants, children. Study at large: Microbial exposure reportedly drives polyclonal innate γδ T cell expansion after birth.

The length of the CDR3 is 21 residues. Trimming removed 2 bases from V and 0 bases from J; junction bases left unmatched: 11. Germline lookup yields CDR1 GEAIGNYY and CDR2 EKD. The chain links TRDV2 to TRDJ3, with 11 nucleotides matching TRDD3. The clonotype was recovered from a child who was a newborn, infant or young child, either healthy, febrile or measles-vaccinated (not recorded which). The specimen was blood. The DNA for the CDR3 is TGTGCCTGTGACAAAATGGGGGATACGACCATGAGCTCCTGGGACACCCGACAGATGTTTTTC. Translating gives CACDKMGDTTMSSWDTRQMFF.